This TCR beta chain is drawn from a study of cytomegalovirus exposure and HLA in healthy donors (dated by TCRdb to 2015 to 2018). Regarding the complete study: A later analysis indicated that the roughly 130 validation repertoires were generated on the platform also employed for the roughly 730 repertoires of the first cohort. The aim of the study was to test whether cataloging public T cell receptors could identify signatures of past pathogen exposure. Along with the roughly 700-subject first cohort, a separate validation cohort of over a hundred different subjects was used. To predict cytomegalovirus infection status, the study brought together high-throughput TCR immunosequencing, statistical association of individual TCRs with disease status, and machine learning. Paper-wide results and their limitations: A later analysis found that TCRs clustered in the first cohort also tended to co-occur in the approximately 120 validation repertoires, with approximately 93% of cluster scores above 0. The study gave a list of 150 to 200 TCR beta chains associated with cytomegalovirus. Most TCR sequences were seen in very few donors, while some public TCRs were found in many individuals. It was suggested by the authors that the approach could potentially be generalized to other disease states and immunological phenotypes. All 120 or so repertoires were used to score co-occurrence in the validation cohort in a later analysis, because that analysis had no HLA typing for the cohort. A few of the identified cytomegalovirus-associated TCR beta chains were confirmed in vitro to be specific for cytomegalovirus antigens. Cytomegalovirus status was reported to be diagnosed by the classifier with high specificity and sensitivity in both the original and validation cohorts.

Library method: the immunoSEQ multiplex PCR assay. Per the original workflow: A statistical classification framework was built for diagnosing cytomegalovirus status from the catalog of TCR beta chain sequences. Sourced from immuneACCESS, this table was stored by TCRdb with only in-frame sequences that have V and J called. A share of the clones is absent; for the studies checked, an unresolved V gene accounts for under half, and the remainder has no known explanation. V and J calls plus clone size are reproduced from that table; the DNA served to infer D and trimming. Counted in this sample were around 99,000 clones; more than 70% of them appeared once. The ten largest clones take up more than 2% of the sample. Separate from the approximately 670-subject first cohort, the validation cohort of roughly 130 subjects was the group to which the donors belonged. With regard to this clone: Its target antigen remains unknown. Base qualities are not at hand, and no much larger clone is one base apart.

The receptor was isolated from a woman aged 18-30 years in good health and CMV-seronegative. Sequenced material: PBMCs.

This receptor carries the CDR3 CASSAPGGGQETQYF. In nucleotides, the sequence is TGTGCCAGCAGTGCTCCCGGGGGAGGTCAAGAGACCCAGTACTTC. The chain employs TRBV25-1 and TRBJ2-5; a weak D assignment points to TRBD2 (6 bases agree). Trimming takes 4 bases from V and 2 bases from J, and the germline ends sit 14 bases apart. From the cysteine up to the phenylalanine, the CDR3 has a length of 15 residues. Only the CDR3 part of the read is kept: 45 bases, read in frame from the first base. The germline V gene provides CDR1 MGHDK and CDR2 SYGVNS.